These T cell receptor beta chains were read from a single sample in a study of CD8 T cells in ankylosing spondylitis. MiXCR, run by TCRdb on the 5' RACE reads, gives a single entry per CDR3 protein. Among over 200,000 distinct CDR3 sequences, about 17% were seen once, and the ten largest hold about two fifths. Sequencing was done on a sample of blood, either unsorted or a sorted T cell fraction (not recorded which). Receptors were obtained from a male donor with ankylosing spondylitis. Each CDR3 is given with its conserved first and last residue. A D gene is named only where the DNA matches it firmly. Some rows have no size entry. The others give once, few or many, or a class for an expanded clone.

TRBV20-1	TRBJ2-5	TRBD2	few	TGCAGTGCTAGCTGGCTAGCGGGGGAAGAGACCCAGTACTTC	CSASWLAGEETQYF
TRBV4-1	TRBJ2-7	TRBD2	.	TGCGCCAGCAGCCAGACCCCGGGACTAGTTGACGAGCAGTACTTC	CASSQTPGLVDEQYF
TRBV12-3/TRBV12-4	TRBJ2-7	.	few	TGTGCCAGCAGTTTGAGGGGGGACAAGACAGGGCTACTAGCTCAATCCGAGCAGTACTTC	CASSLRGDKTGLLAQSEQYF
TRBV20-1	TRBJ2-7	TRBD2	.	TGCAGTGCCCCCGCGGATAGCGGGAGTAAGTACGAGCAGTACTTC	CSAPADSGSKYEQYF
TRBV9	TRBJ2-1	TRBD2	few	TGTGCCAGCAGCGGATCCGGGACTACCTCAAGCAATGAGCAGTTCTTC	CASSGSGTTSSNEQFF
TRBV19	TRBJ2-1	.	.	TGTGCCAGTTCGCGGGAATACAATGAGCAGTTCTTC	CASSREYNEQFF
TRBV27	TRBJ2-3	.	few	TGTGCCAGCAGTTCCAAACAAGGGGCGGATGGAACAGATACGCAGTATTTT	CASSSKQGADGTDTQYF
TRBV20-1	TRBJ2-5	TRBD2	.	TGCAGTGCGCCTACGACCTGGACTAGCGGGAGGGCCGGATATGAGACCCAGTACTTC	CSAPTTWTSGRAGYETQYF
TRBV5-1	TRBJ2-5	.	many	TGCGCCAGCAGCTTGGAAGGTGGGGCGGAGACCCAGTACTTC	CASSLEGGAETQYF
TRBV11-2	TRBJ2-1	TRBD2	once	TGTGCCAGCAGCCAGGGACTAAACTACAATGAGCAGTTCTTC	CASSQGLNYNEQFF
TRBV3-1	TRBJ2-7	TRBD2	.	TGTGCCAGCAGCCAAGATCTAGCGGGGCTCTACGAGCAGTACTTC	CASSQDLAGLYEQYF
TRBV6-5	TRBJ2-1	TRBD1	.	TGTGCCAGCAGTTACACAGGGGACGCCGTCTACAATGAGCAGTTCTTC	CASSYTGDAVYNEQFF
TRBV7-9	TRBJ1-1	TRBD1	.	TGTGCCAGCAGCTTACTATCAGGGGGCATGAACACTGAAGCTTTCTTT	CASSLLSGGMNTEAFF
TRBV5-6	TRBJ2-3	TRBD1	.	TGTGCCAGCAGCCCCACAGGGGCTGGCACGCAGTATTTT	CASSPTGAGTQYF
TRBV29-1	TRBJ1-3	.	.	TGCAGCGTTGAAGATCTGGTGGAAGGCAGGGGAAGAAACACCATATATTTT	CSVEDLVEGRGRNTIYF
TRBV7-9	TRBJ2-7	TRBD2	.	TGTGCCAGCAGCTCTCCGGGACGGGACTATGGGGACGAGCAGTACTTC	CASSSPGRDYGDEQYF
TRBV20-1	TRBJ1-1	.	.	TGCAGTGCCAAAGGCTGGTTTGAAGCTTTCTTT	CSAKGWFEAFF
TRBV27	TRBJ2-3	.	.	TGTGCCAGCATTCCAGATAGCGGAACCGGGGATTTAGATACGCAGTATTTT	CASIPDSGTGDLDTQYF
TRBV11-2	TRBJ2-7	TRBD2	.	TGTGCCAGCAGCCCAGGCCGGGAGGTTTACGAGCAGTACTTC	CASSPGREVYEQYF
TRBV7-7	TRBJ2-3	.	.	TGTGCCAGCAGCTATAGGGGGGCGGATACAGATACGCAGTATTTT	CASSYRGADTDTQYF
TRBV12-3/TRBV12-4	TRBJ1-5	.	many	TGTGCCAGCAGTTTGGAGTATAGCAATCAGCCCCAGCATTTT	CASSLEYSNQPQHF
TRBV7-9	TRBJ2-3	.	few	TGTGCCAGCAGCTTAGCGGAGAGTAACTTCGGAACAGATACGCAGTATTTT	CASSLAESNFGTDTQYF
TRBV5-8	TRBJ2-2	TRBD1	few	TGTGCCAGCAGCTTTTGGACAGGGAGTTCCGGGGAGCTGTTTTTT	CASSFWTGSSGELFF
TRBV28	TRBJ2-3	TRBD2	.	TGTGCCAGCAGCTTAGCGGGAACGAGCGGAGATACGCAGTATTTT	CASSLAGTSGDTQYF
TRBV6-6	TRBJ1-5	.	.	TGTGCCAGCAGTCAAACGGGTAATCAGCCCCAGCATTTT	CASSQTGNQPQHF
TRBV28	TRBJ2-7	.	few	TGTGCCAGCAGTTCACTAGCCTACTCCTACGAGCAGTACTTC	CASSSLAYSYEQYF
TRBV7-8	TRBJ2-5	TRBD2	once	TGTGCCAGCAGCCGACTAGCGGAGCGCCAAGAGACCCAGTACTTC	CASSRLAERQETQYF
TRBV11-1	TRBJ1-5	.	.	TGTGCCAGCAGCCCACCGCGGACGGGGATTGATAGCAATCAGCCCCAGCATTTT	CASSPPRTGIDSNQPQHF
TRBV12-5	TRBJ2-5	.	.	TGTGCTAGTGGTTTTTTTGAGACCCAGTACTTC	CASGFFETQYF
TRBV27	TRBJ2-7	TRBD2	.	TGTGCCAGCAGTTTCGTTAGCGGGGGCATCTACGAGCAGTACTTC	CASSFVSGGIYEQYF
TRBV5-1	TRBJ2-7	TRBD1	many	TGCGCCAGCAGCTTCCCCGGGACAGGGAACGAGCAGTACTTC	CASSFPGTGNEQYF
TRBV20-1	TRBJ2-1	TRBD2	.	TGCAGTGCTAGTACCCTAGCGGGAGGATACAATGAGCAGTTCTTC	CSASTLAGGYNEQFF
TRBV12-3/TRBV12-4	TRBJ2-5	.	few	TGTGCCAGCTCAAAAGGGGACTTCGAGACCCAGTACTTC	CASSKGDFETQYF
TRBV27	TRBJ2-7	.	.	TGTGCCAGCAGTTTATTAGGGGAAGTGGAGTACTTC	CASSLLGEVEYF
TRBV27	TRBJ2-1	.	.	TGTGCCAGCAGTGCCGGGGCTAGCGCCCACAATGAGCAGTTCTTC	CASSAGASAHNEQFF
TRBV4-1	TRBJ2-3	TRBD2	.	TGCGCCAGCAGCCAAGAGACTGGACTAGCGGGGGGCTACGGCACAGATACGCAGTATTTT	CASSQETGLAGGYGTDTQYF
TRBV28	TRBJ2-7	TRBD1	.	TGTGCCAGCAGTTTACAAACGGGACAGGGGGTCTACGAGCAGTACTTC	CASSLQTGQGVYEQYF
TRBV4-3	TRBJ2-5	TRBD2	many	TGCGCCAGCAGCCAAGATCGCCTAGCGGGAGTTGGGGCCCAGTACTTC	CASSQDRLAGVGAQYF
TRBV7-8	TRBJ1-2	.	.	TGTGCCAGCAGCTCTCTGGCGGGGGCGGTGTTCGGCTACACCTTC	CASSSLAGAVFGYTF
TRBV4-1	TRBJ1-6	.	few	TGCGCCAGCAGCCAAGAAGGGGTGAATTCACCCCTCCACTTT	CASSQEGVNSPLHF
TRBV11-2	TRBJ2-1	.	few	TGTGCCAGCAGCACAATGCTGGTTCCACCTTCGGCGTTCTTC	CASSTMLVPPSAFF
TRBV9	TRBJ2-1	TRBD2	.	TGTGCCAGCAGCGACGGGACTAGCCACGGCGATGAGCAGTTCTTC	CASSDGTSHGDEQFF
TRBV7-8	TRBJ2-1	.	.	TGTGCCAGCAGCTTAGGAGGCTGGATTAGGGAGCAGTTCTTC	CASSLGGWIREQFF
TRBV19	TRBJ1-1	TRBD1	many	TGTGCCAGTAGTATCGACAGGGGTCTGTTCTATACTGAAGCTTTCTTT	CASSIDRGLFYTEAFF
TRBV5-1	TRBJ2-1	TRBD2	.	TGCGCCAGCAGCTCGGGACTACCATACAATGAGCAGTTCTTC	CASSSGLPYNEQFF
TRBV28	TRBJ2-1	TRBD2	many	TGTGCCAGCAGCCCCGTCGGGGGGGCCTCCTACAATGAGCAGTTCTTC	CASSPVGGASYNEQFF
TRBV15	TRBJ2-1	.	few	TGTGCCACCAGCAGAGATAGGGGCAATGAGCAGTTCTTC	CATSRDRGNEQFF
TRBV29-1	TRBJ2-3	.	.	TGCAGCGTCCCACAGGGTCATTACGCAGATACGCAGTATTTT	CSVPQGHYADTQYF
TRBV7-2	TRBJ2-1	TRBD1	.	TGTGCCAGCAGCTCCAGTTACAGGGGAAGCTCCTACAATGAGCAGTTCTTC	CASSSSYRGSSYNEQFF
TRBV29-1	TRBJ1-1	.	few	TGCAGCGTTGAGGCGGGGGGCAACACTGAAGCTTTCTTT	CSVEAGGNTEAFF